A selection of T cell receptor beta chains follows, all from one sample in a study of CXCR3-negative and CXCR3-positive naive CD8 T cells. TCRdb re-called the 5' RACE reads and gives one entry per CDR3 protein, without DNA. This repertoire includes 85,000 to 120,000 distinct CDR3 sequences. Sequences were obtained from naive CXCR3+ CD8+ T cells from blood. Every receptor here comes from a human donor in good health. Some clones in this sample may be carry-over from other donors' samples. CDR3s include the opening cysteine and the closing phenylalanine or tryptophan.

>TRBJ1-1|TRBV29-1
CSVSKDSSEAFF
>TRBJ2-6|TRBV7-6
CASSPRQGTGANVLTF
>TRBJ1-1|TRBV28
CASSLSEATEAFF
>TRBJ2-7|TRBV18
CASSPRLGSYEQYF
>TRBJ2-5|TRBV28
CASSPVGGAETQYF
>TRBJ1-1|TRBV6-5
CASSYSPNMNTEAFF
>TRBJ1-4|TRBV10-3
CAISEAVSNEKLFF
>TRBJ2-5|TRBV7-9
CASTPVMVGETQYF
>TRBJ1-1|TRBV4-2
CASSQDVGNTEAFF
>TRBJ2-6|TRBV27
CASSSDTGANVLTF
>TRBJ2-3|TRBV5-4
CASSLGALAGLTDTQYF
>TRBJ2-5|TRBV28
CASRQGLVLETQYF
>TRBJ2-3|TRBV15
CATSIQTGTLSDTQYF
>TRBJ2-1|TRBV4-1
CASSQVMAGGRYNEQFF
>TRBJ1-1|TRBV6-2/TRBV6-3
CASSYSKIKGEGLLDTEAFF
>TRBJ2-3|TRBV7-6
CASSLASGNADTQYF
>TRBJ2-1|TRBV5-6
CASSLSAGDEQFF
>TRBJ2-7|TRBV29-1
CSASPGQAPYEQYF
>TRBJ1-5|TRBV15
CATRTDLYSNQPQHF
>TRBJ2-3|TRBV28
CASSPSVGPTDTQYF
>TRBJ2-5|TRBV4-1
CASSQRQGWETQYF
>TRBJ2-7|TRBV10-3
CAVLADPTYEQYF
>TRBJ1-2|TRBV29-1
CSDGPPSLYGYTF
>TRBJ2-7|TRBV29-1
CSVAGQIEYEQYF
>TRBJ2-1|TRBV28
CASSLRQNSNEQFF
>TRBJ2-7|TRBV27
CASSLGRGPSYEQYF
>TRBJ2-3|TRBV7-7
CASSPEPGSTDTQYF
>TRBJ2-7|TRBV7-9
CASSHDQRNYEQYF
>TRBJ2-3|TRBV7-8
CASSSYLEGEHTDTQYF
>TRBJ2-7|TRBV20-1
CSAREEGAYEQYF
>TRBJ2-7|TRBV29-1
CSVGGDRAYEQYF
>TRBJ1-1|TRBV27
CASHGQGRITEAFF
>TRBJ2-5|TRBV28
CASSSPPDYEETQYF
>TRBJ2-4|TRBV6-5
CASSYSWGKNIQYF
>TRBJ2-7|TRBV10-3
CAISGTGAAIYEQYF
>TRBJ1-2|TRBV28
CASSVRAHGGYGYTF
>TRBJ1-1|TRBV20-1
CSAKGSLDTEAFF
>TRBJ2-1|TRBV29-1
CSVELPNLSYNEQFF
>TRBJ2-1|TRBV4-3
CASSLQLAGYENEQFF
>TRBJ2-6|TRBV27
CASSLRRTGDSGANVLTF
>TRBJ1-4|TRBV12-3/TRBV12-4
CASSLGGQGSEKLFF
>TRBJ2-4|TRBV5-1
CASSSSRDRGPPNIQYF
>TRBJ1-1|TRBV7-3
CASSLDANTEAFF
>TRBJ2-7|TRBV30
CASDRGHQYEQYF
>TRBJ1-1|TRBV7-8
CASSPQDGPNTEAFF
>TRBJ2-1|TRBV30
CAWSPAGNEQFF
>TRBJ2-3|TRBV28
CASGSGTGGLAGADTQYF